The next 24 T cell receptor beta chains were all read from a single sample in a study of T cells in Graves' hyperthyroidism and ophthalmopathy. It was RNA transcripts that yielded the amplified TCR beta CDR3 regions. The study used the HTBI primer set for a first-round RT-PCR of the TCR CDR3. One entry per CDR3 protein, called by TCRdb with MiXCR from the multiplex PCR reads. This sample has roughly 300,000 distinct CDR3 sequences, with about 14% found just once. Sequenced sample: blood. These receptors came from a woman aged 25 to 39 with Graves' hyperthyroidism.

V gene TRBV20-1 combines with J gene TRBJ1-1; TRBD1 matches at 8 bases. The CDR3 extends over 14 amino acids. CDR1 DFQATT and CDR2 SNEGSKA come from the germline V gene (reference sequence). The J segment lost 3 bases and the V segment lost 5 bases, leaving 8 bases of the junction unmatched. Here the CDR3 DNA reads TGCAGTGCTCGCGGCAGGGGGCTAGACACTGAAGCTTTCTTT. It codes for CSARGRGLDTEAFF.

DNA for the CDR3: TGTGCCTGGGATCTGGAGGGCAATGGAAACACCATATATTTT. This sequence encodes CAWDLEGNGNTIYF. This rearrangement joins TRBV30 to TRBJ1-3; D is unclear. V dropped 5 bases and J dropped 3 bases, with 14 bases sitting between them. The CDR3 runs to 14 residues. Germline values: CDR1 GTSNPN, CDR2 SVGIG (reference sequence).

This clonotype was counted a few times. The chain joins TRBV9 to TRBJ2-1; D might be TRBD2 (6 bases). The CDR3 is 15 amino acids. Trimming removed 4 bases at V and 3 bases at J, with 14 bases between. Germline V gives CDR1 SGDLS, CDR2 YYNGEE. This CDR3 reads CASSLGGAGYNEQFF. The CDR3 bases are TGTGCCAGCAGCTTGGGCGGGGCGGGCTACAATGAGCAGTTCTTC.

This clonotype was seen many times. The rearrangement uses TRBV20-1 and TRBJ2-5, with 8 bases matching TRBD1. CDR1 and CDR2 (germline): DFQATT, SNEGSKA (reference sequence). J gave up 3 bases and V 4 bases, and 1 base lay outside the gene matches. CDR3 length: 12 residues. In DNA form, the CDR3 reads TGCAGTGCTATGACAGGGGAAGAGACCCAGTACTTC. Translating it yields CSAMTGEETQYF.

V and J are TRBV3-1 and TRBJ1-5; the D gene is possibly TRBD1 (5 bases). CDR3 length: 14 amino acids. Germline assignment: CDR1 LGHDT and CDR2 YNNKEL (reference sequence). V lost 4 bases and J lost 3, with 10 bases in between. This chain's CDR3 is CASSPDSFNQPQHF. CDR3 coding DNA: TGTGCCAGCAGCCCAGACAGCTTCAATCAGCCCCAGCATTTT.

V and J are TRBV18 and TRBJ2-1; D is perhaps TRBD1 or TRBD2 (5 bases each). Per germline, CDR1 KGHSH and CDR2 LQKENI. The V gene lost 7 bases and the J gene lost 4 bases, with 20 bases spanning the gap. This CDR3 has 16 residues. CDR3 loop: CASFKPRDGLYNEQFF. The CDR3 region has the DNA TGTGCCAGCTTCAAGCCCCGGGACGGCCTATACAATGAGCAGTTCTTC.

This clonotype was observed a handful of times. The V gene is TRBV7-9, the J gene TRBJ1-3, with a possible D match to TRBD1 (5 bases). The germline V gene has CDR1 SEHNR and CDR2 FQNEAQ (reference sequence). The CDR3 is 15 amino acids. Trimming left V 2 bases short and J 7 bases short, with 15 bases between. CDR3 bases: TGTGCCAGCAGCTTAACAGGAGTGACGGGGAACACCATATATTTT. This codes for CASSLTGVTGNTIYF.

In this sample, this clonotype turned up a few times. J is TRBJ2-7 and V is TRBV4-2, with TRBD1 matching 9 bases. The V and J ends lost 0 bases and 5 bases, in that order; junction bases with no gene match: 17. Germline assignment: CDR1 LGHNA and CDR2 YNFKEQ. CDR3 length: 19 residues. The CDR3 DNA sequence: TGTGCCAGCAGCCAAGAGGGACAGGGTACGGCAGCGAACGGGAACGAGCAGTACTTC. The encoded protein is CASSQEGQGTAANGNEQYF.

The V and J genes are TRBV5-5 and TRBJ2-3; tentatively, D is TRBD1 or TRBD2 (5 bases each). V lost 0 bases and J 5 bases, leaving 7 bases between the germline ends. Germline assignment: CDR1 SGHKS and CDR2 YYEKEE (reference sequence). The CDR3 has 13 residues. The chain's CDR3 is CASSLVGVDTQYF. CDR3 DNA sequence: TGTGCCAGCAGCTTGGTGGGGGTAGATACGCAGTATTTT.

The chain employs TRBV3-1 and TRBJ1-1; weak D call: TRBD1 (5 bases). This CDR3 spans 14 amino acids. Trimming shortened V by 2 bases and J by 6 bases, and 13 bases separated the two germline ends. The germline V gene has CDR1 LGHDT and CDR2 YNNKEL (reference sequence). The CDR3 coding sequence is TGTGCCAGCAGCCAATGGGCGGGGGGGGCTGAAGCTTTCTTT. This translates into CASSQWAGGAEAFF.

This clonotype was picked up many times. This chain connects TRBV6-1 to TRBJ2-3; no reliable D call. Germline loops: CDR1 MNHNS, CDR2 SASEGT. The V end was cut by 6 bases, the J end by 0 bases, with 10 bases between. There are 14 residues in the CDR3. The CDR3 region is CASRAASSTDTQYF. CDR3 DNA: TGTGCCAGCAGGGCCGCATCTAGCACAGATACGCAGTATTTT.

The chain joins TRBV3-1 to TRBJ2-7, with 9 bases fitting TRBD2. Germline V gives CDR1 LGHDT, CDR2 YNNKEL (reference sequence). V was clipped by 5 bases and J by 2 bases; unmatched bases: 10. The CDR3 loop spans 16 amino acids. The CDR3 DNA follows: TGTGCCAGCAGCGCCCCGCGTAGCGGGAGTCCCTACGAGCAGTACTTC. This gives the protein CASSAPRSGSPYEQYF.

This clonotype showed up many times. This sequence joins TRBV2 and TRBJ2-3; 10 bases align to TRBD1. Looked up from germline, CDR1 is SNHLY and CDR2 is FYNNEI. After removal of 3 bases from V and 6 bases from J, the junction contained 3 bases not matched to a gene. There are 14 residues in the CDR3. The CDR3 DNA reads TGTGCCAGCAGTGACGGGACAGGGGCGGATACGCAGTATTTT. It codes for CASSDGTGADTQYF. The full variable domain, rest sourced from reference TRBV2 and TRBJ2-3, is EPEVTQTPSHQVTQMGQEVILRCVPISNHLYFYWYRQILGQKVEFLVSFYNNEISEKSEIFDDQFSVERPDGSNFTLKIRSTKLEDSAMYFCASSDGTGADTQYFGPGTRLTVL.

This clonotype was seen at least ten times. This chain uses TRBV12-3 or TRBV12-4 with TRBJ1-1; no clear D. The CDR3 totals 13 residues. V was cut by 2 bases and J by 4 bases, with 8 bases left in between. CDR3 nucleotides: TGTGCCAGCAGTTTAAATGACGGCACTGAAGCTTTCTTT. Translated: CASSLNDGTEAFF.

This clonotype turned up a few times. As DNA, the CDR3 is TGTGCCAGCAGACGAACGACGACGCGTACAGATACGCAGTATTTT. Its protein is CASRRTTTRTDTQYF. V and J are TRBV12-3 or TRBV12-4 and TRBJ2-3; D is unclear. Deletions cut 6 bases from V and 3 bases from J, with 16 bases between. CDR3 length: 15 residues.

V gene TRBV24-1 combines with J gene TRBJ2-1, with D maybe TRBD1 (5 bases). The V and J ends lost 10 bases and 1 base respectively, with 13 bases between them. The length of the CDR3 is 14 residues. Germline V lookup: CDR1 KGHDR, CDR2 SFDVKD. CDR3 residues: CATGRGESYNEQFF. The CDR3 DNA follows: TGTGCCACTGGTAGGGGCGAGTCCTACAATGAGCAGTTCTTC.

This clonotype has more than one count but fewer than ten. CDR3 protein: CASSILSRTGYTGELFF. As DNA, the CDR3 is TGTGCCAGTAGTATTTTGAGCAGGACGGGATACACCGGGGAGCTGTTTTTT. The J gene is TRBJ2-2, the V gene TRBV19; tentatively, D is TRBD2 (5 bases). The germline V gene has CDR1 LNHDA and CDR2 SQIVND (reference sequence). V was cut by 3 bases and J by 3 bases, with 17 bases left in between. The CDR3 loop spans 17 amino acids. Based on the CDR3 plus reference TRBV19 and TRBJ2-2, the full variable domain is DGGITQSPKYLFRKEGQNVTLSCEQNLNHDAMYWYRQDPGQGLRLIYYSQIVNDFQKGDIAEGYSVSREKKESFPLTVTSAQKNPTAFYLCASSILSRTGYTGELFFGEGSRLTVL.

As for this clonotype: This is likely a read error, given that the CDR3 carries no conserved phenylalanine or tryptophan at its end. The chain links TRBV7-2 to TRBJ2-3; D may be TRBD1 (5 bases). Germline-derived CDR1 and CDR2 are SGHTA and FQGNSA. There are 14 residues in the CDR3. Trimming stripped 1 base from V and 2 bases from J, with 7 bases between. The CDR3 DNA reads as TGTGCCAGCAGCTTAGACAGGTACACAGATACGCAGTATTCT. Protein product: CASSLDRYTDTQYS.

As for this clonotype: A read error may explain this, as a much larger clone is one base away. This chain uses TRBV2 with TRBJ2-1, with 7 bases matching TRBD2. This CDR3 comprises 13 residues. Germline V gives CDR1 SNHLY, CDR2 FYNNEI. The CDR3 loop is CGSLREGWDEQFF. In nucleotides, the CDR3 is TGTGGCAGCCTAAGGGAGGGCTGGGATGAGCAGTTCTTC.

This clonotype was counted many times. The chain carries TRBV29-1 and TRBJ1-2, with TRBD1 matching over 7 bases. Looked up from germline, CDR1 is SQVTM and CDR2 is ANQGSEA. This CDR3 spans 11 amino acids. CDR3 in DNA: TGCAGGGGGGACAGCGACTATGGCTACACCTTC. Translation: CRGDSDYGYTF.

Many counts were recorded for this clonotype. The chain uses TRBV2 and TRBJ2-1; D uncertain. The CDR3 extends over 18 amino acids. The V gene lost 1 base and the J gene lost 6 bases, with 22 bases spanning the gap. CDR1 and CDR2 from the germline V gene are SNHLY and FYNNEI. The CDR3 region is CASSEGGSSAQPPNEQFF. CDR3 DNA sequence: TGTGCCAGCAGTGAAGGTGGCAGTTCGGCGCAACCCCCCAATGAGCAGTTCTTC. The full variable domain, with the rest looked up from reference TRBV2 and TRBJ2-1, is EPEVTQTPSHQVTQMGQEVILRCVPISNHLYFYWYRQILGQKVEFLVSFYNNEISEKSEIFDDQFSVERPDGSNFTLKIRSTKLEDSAMYFCASSEGGSSAQPPNEQFFGPGTRLTVL.

This clonotype was detected ten times or more. CDR3 DNA: TGTGCCAGCAGCTTAGGACGAGCTTCAGGGCTAGCAGATACGCAGTATTTT. Translating it yields CASSLGRASGLADTQYF. The chain recombines TRBV11-2 with TRBJ2-3, with a tentative D call TRBD1 (5 bases). V dropped 1 base and J dropped 4 bases, with 18 bases sitting between them. CDR1 and CDR2 (germline): SGHAT, FQNNGV. CDR3 size: 17 residues.

The DNA of the CDR3 is TGTGCCAGCATCGACAGGTTCTACGAGCAGTACTTC. This gives the protein CASIDRFYEQYF. The chain carries TRBV2 and TRBJ2-7; the D gene is possibly TRBD1 (6 bases). The CDR3 sequence is 12 residues long. Germline V gene lookup returns CDR1 SNHLY and CDR2 FYNNEI. Trimming cost V 7 bases and J 3 bases, with 10 bases left between them.

This clonotype was seen ten or more times. The chain links TRBV2 to TRBJ1-1, with D unclear. This CDR3 spans 13 amino acids. Germline-derived CDR1 and CDR2 are SNHLY and FYNNEI. Trimming shortened V by 5 bases and J by 8 bases, and 15 bases separated the two germline ends. DNA of the CDR3: TGTGCCAGCAGTTCTTCCAGAGGACGGGAAGCTTTCTTT. Protein product: CASSSSRGREAFF.